These 23 T cell receptor beta chains were sequenced from one sample in a study of T cell responses to AZD1222 COVID-19 vaccine. This table comes from immunoSEQ multiplex PCR, and its TCRdb copy is limited to in-frame clones, with some not included. Of more than 120,000 clones in the sample, roughly 91% were seen once. The specimen comprised peripheral blood, sampled on day 0 of AZD1222 vaccination. These receptor sequences come from an adult in good health.

This chain joins TRBV6-2 or TRBV6-3 and TRBJ2-1; 8 bases align to TRBD1. V lost 6 bases to trimming and J lost 8 bases; unmatched junction nucleotides: 12. This CDR3 is built from 15 residues. Germline assignment: CDR1 MNHEY and CDR2 SVGEGT. Here the CDR3 reads CASRPGQGGGDEQFF. Written as DNA, the CDR3 is TGTGCCAGCAGACCTGGACAGGGAGGAGGCGATGAGCAGTTCTTC.

CDR3 region: CAISEREVRPMNTEAFF. In DNA, the CDR3 is TGTGCCATCAGTGAGAGGGAGGTCCGGCCCATGAACACTGAAGCTTTCTTT. The chain employs TRBV10-3 and TRBJ1-1; no clear D. With 2 bases removed from V and 0 bases from J, the gap between germline ends came to 16 bases. Germline V gives CDR1 ENHRY, CDR2 SYGVKD. CDR3 length: 17 residues.

This clone showed up just a few times. This chain links TRBV6-1 with TRBJ1-3, with D perhaps TRBD1 (6 bases). Germline V gene data show CDR1 as MNHNS and CDR2 as SASEGT. This CDR3 is 16 amino acids long. Trimming pared 2 bases from V and 0 bases from J, leaving 11 bases between. The CDR3 is CASSETWDTSGNTIYF. CDR3 sequence (DNA): TGTGCCAGCAGTGAAACTTGGGACACCTCTGGAAACACCATATATTTT.

The chain is built from TRBV19 and TRBJ1-2; 9 bases line up with TRBD1. Germline values: CDR1 LNHDA, CDR2 SQIVND (reference sequence). CDR3 length: 16 residues. V dropped 9 bases and J dropped 0; count of bases not matched to a gene: 11. CDR3 sequence reads: CASLPGQGIPNYGYTF. The DNA of the CDR3 is TGTGCCAGCCTCCCAGGACAGGGGATCCCTAACTATGGCTACACCTTC.

V usage is TRBV7-2 and J usage is TRBJ1-5; D call uncertain. Trimming cost V 5 bases and J 7 bases, with 9 bases left between them. The CDR3 contains 12 residues. CDR1 SGHTA and CDR2 FQGNSA come from the germline V gene. Here the CDR3 reads CASSPPGQPQHF. CDR3 sequence (DNA): TGTGCCAGCAGCCCCCCGGGACAGCCCCAGCATTTT. The full variable domain, its missing parts supplied by reference TRBV7-2 and TRBJ1-5, is GAGVSQSPSNKVTEKGKDVELRCDPISGHTALYWYRQSLGQGLEFLIYFQGNSAPDKSGLPSDRFSAERTGGSVSTLTIQRTQQEDSAVYLCASSPPGQPQHFGDGTRLSIL.

The chain employs TRBV7-8 and TRBJ2-2; 7 positions agree with TRBD2. The CDR3 is 14 amino acids. Germline V lookup: CDR1 SGHVS, CDR2 FQNEAQ. J lost 7 bases, V lost 7 bases, and 9 bases had no gene match. The CDR3 reads CASTGGLWDGELFF. The CDR3 DNA sequence: TGTGCCAGCACCGGGGGGTTGTGGGACGGGGAGCTGTTTTTT.

V gene TRBV19 combines with J gene TRBJ1-5, with D maybe TRBD1 (6 bases). Looked up from germline, CDR1 is LNHDA and CDR2 is SQIVND (reference sequence). With 7 bases removed from V and 6 bases from J, the gap between germline ends came to 16 bases. This CDR3 is built from 14 residues. CDR3 nucleotides: TGTGCCAGTACCGGGGACAACGCGGTTCAGCCCCAGCATTTT. Translated, it gives CASTGDNAVQPQHF.

The chain links TRBV19 to TRBJ1-3; D is uncertain. With 6 bases removed from V and 0 bases from J, the gap between germline ends came to 6 bases. This CDR3 region has 13 residues. The germline V gene encodes CDR1 LNHDA and CDR2 SQIVND (reference sequence). The chain's CDR3 is CASRLSSGNTIYF. The CDR3, as DNA: TGTGCCAGTAGACTCAGCTCTGGAAACACCATATATTTT.

The sample holds one count of this clone. The chain joins TRBV6-5 to TRBJ1-2; D remains ambiguous. Trimming shortened V by 7 bases and J by 4 bases, and 16 bases separated the two germline ends. Germline V gene data show CDR1 as MNHEY and CDR2 as SVGAGI. The CDR3 sequence is 14 residues long. The CDR3 protein is CASKIGPITYGYTF. The CDR3 DNA reads as TGTGCCAGCAAAATCGGGCCCATCACCTATGGCTACACCTTC.

V and J are TRBV5-4 and TRBJ2-3; 8 positions agree with TRBD2. V was clipped by 3 bases and J by 0 bases; unmatched bases: 3. The CDR3 consists of 15 residues. CDR1 and CDR2 (germline): SGHNT, YYREEE (reference sequence). The CDR3 DNA sequence: TGTGCCAGCAGCTCCGGGGGGGAAAGCACAGATACGCAGTATTTT. Encoded protein: CASSSGGESTDTQYF.

The rearrangement links TRBV7-2 to TRBJ2-1; 8 bases align to TRBD2. Trimming removed 4 bases from V and 12 bases from J; junction bases left unmatched: 8. Germline V gene lookup returns CDR1 SGHTA and CDR2 FQGNSA. The CDR3 has 13 amino acids. The CDR3 here is CASSSRAGAGQFF. In nucleotides, the CDR3 is TGTGCCAGCAGCTCCCGAGCGGGAGCAGGGCAGTTCTTC. The variable domain in full, with the rest retrieved from reference TRBV7-2 and TRBJ2-1, is GAGVSQSPSNKVTEKGKDVELRCDPISGHTALYWYRQSLGQGLEFLIYFQGNSAPDKSGLPSDRFSAERTGGSVSTLTIQRTQQEDSAVYLCASSSRAGAGQFFGPGTRLTVL.

The genes are TRBV5-5 and TRBJ2-5, with no clear D. Germline V gene lookup returns CDR1 SGHKS and CDR2 YYEKEE (reference sequence). With 3 bases removed from V and 5 bases from J, the gap between germline ends came to 8 bases. The CDR3 runs 12 residues. As DNA, the CDR3 is TGTGCCAGCAGCTCCCTAGTTGAGACCCAGTACTTC. This codes for CASSSLVETQYF.

The count of this clone is one. One end of the junction does not line up with germline, which may come from a read error. The chain carries TRBV24-1 and TRBJ2-7; D possibly corresponds to TRBD1 (5 bases). The CDR3 consists of 12 residues. Germline CDR1 and CDR2: KGHDR and SFDVKD. Here the CDR3 reads CATSAGQYEQYF. The CDR3 DNA sequence: TGTGCCACAAGTGCAGGGCAGTACGAGCAGTACTTC.

V gene TRBV7-3 combines with J gene TRBJ2-6, with TRBD2 identical over 12 bases. CDR3 size: 17 residues. Per germline, CDR1 SGHTA and CDR2 FQGTGA. Trimming removed 5 bases from V and 0 bases from J; junction bases left unmatched: 2. The CDR3 spells CASSAGLAGSGANVLTF. The CDR3 DNA is TGTGCCAGCAGCGCGGGACTAGCGGGCTCTGGGGCCAACGTCCTGACTTTC.

This rearrangement joins TRBV4-3 to TRBJ2-7, with no clear D. This CDR3 is built from 14 residues. The V gene's germline CDR1 is LGHNA and CDR2 YSLEER. The V gene lost 1 base and the J gene lost 0 bases, with 7 bases spanning the gap. CDR3 DNA sequence: TGCGCCAGCAGCCAAGGGACCAGCTCCTACGAGCAGTACTTC. Its translation: CASSQGTSSYEQYF.

The V gene is TRBV19, the J gene TRBJ1-1, with D possibly matching TRBD1 (5 bases). V was pared by 4 bases and J by 8 bases, with 8 bases between. The germline gives CDR1 LNHDA, CDR2 SQIVND (reference sequence). CDR3 length: 11 amino acids. The CDR3 DNA reads TGTGCCAGTAGTAGACAGTCGGAAGCTTTCTTT. Translated: CASSRQSEAFF.

The chain uses TRBV7-3 and TRBJ2-3, with D perhaps given as TRBD1 or TRBD2 (6 bases each). This CDR3 has 15 residues. Germline V CDR1 and CDR2: SGHTA, FQGTGA. V shed 5 bases and J shed 9 bases, with 21 bases lying between them. CDR3 sequence (DNA): TGTGCCAGCAGCCCCGGGGGCGGGAAAAGGGTAACGCAGTATTTT. Translated, it gives CASSPGGGKRVTQYF.

The V call is TRBV18, the J call TRBJ1-1; 11 nucleotides agree with TRBD1. V was pared by 1 base and J by 5 bases, with 6 bases of the junction left unmatched. The CDR3 has 16 residues. CDR1 KGHSH and CDR2 LQKENI come from the germline V gene. The CDR3 sequence is CASSPQGQGVWTEAFF. The DNA for the CDR3 is TGTGCCAGCTCACCACAGGGACAGGGGGTGTGGACTGAAGCTTTCTTT.

The rearrangement uses TRBV6-5 and TRBJ2-7; D remains ambiguous. Germline-derived CDR1 and CDR2 are MNHEY and SVGAGI. Trimming stripped 6 bases from V and 0 bases from J, with 15 bases between. CDR3 size: 15 residues. The CDR3 here is CASRPYRGNSYEQYF. CDR3 bases: TGTGCCAGCAGACCTTACAGAGGAAACTCCTACGAGCAGTACTTC.

The chain links TRBV2 to TRBJ1-3; D gene uncertain. V was clipped by 6 bases and J by 8 bases, with 11 bases between them. Germline CDR1 is SNHLY and CDR2 is FYNNEI. CDR3 length: 12 residues. CDR3 in DNA: TGTGCCAGCAGGAGGGTATCGGACACCATATATTTT. Its translation: CASRRVSDTIYF.

The rearrangement uses TRBV7-8 and TRBJ1-3, with 7 bases aligning to TRBD1. J lost 2 bases, V lost 4 bases, and 8 bases had no gene match. The CDR3 contains 16 residues. Germline V gene data show CDR1 as SGHVS and CDR2 as FQNEAQ. The CDR3 coding sequence is TGTGCCAGCAGCTCAGGCTTAACAGGGGCTGGAAACACCATATATTTT. This encodes CASSSGLTGAGNTIYF.

J is TRBJ2-7 and V is TRBV28; 7 positions match TRBD1. This CDR3 is built from 13 residues. After removal of 4 bases from V and 5 bases from J, the junction contained 5 bases not matched to a gene. Germline lookup yields CDR1 MDHEN and CDR2 SYDVKM. DNA of the CDR3: TGTGCCAGCAGTTCACAGGGGAACGACGAGCAGTACTTC. Residues: CASSSQGNDEQYF.

V gene TRBV4-3 combines with J gene TRBJ2-1; the D gene could be TRBD1 or TRBD2 (5 bases each). The CDR3 totals 17 residues. The V end lost 1 base, the J end lost 5 bases, and 18 bases lay between the germline ends. Germline V CDR1 and CDR2: LGHNA, YSLEER. As DNA, the CDR3 is TGCGCCAGCAGCCAAGCATGGGGCGTGAGGGTGGACAATGAGCAGTTCTTC. Its translation: CASSQAWGVRVDNEQFF.